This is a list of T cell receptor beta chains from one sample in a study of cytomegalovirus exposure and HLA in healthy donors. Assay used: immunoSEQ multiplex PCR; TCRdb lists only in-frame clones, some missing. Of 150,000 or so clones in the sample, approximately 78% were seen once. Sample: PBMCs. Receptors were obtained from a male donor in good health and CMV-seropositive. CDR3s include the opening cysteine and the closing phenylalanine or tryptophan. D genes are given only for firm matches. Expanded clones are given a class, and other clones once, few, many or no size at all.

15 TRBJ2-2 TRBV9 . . CASSGGSTPMGELFF TGTGCCAGCAGCGGAGGGAGTACCCCCATGGGGGAGCTGTTTTTT
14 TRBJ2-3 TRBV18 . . CASSVEGRTDTQYF TGTGCCAGCTCAGTTGAGGGAAGAACGGATACGCAGTATTTT
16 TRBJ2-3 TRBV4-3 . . CASSHELTVITDTQYF TGCGCCAGCAGCCATGAACTCACCGTCATTACAGATACGCAGTATTTT
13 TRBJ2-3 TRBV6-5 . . CASSSPGTDTQYF TGTGCCAGCAGTTCCCCGGGGACAGATACGCAGTATTTT
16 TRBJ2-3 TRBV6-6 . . CASSYRAGTLRDTQYF TGTGCCAGCAGTTATCGGGCGGGGACTCTGAGAGATACGCAGTATTTT
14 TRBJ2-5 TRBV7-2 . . CASSLGGGRETQYF TGTGCCAGCAGCCTAGGGGGGGGCCGAGAGACCCAGTACTTC
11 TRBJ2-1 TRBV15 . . CATSRRDLQFF TGTGCCACCAGCCGTCGGGACTTACAGTTCTTC
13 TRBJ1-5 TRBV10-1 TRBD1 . CASSTGVNQPQHF TGCGCCAGCTCTACAGGGGTGAATCAGCCCCAGCATTTT
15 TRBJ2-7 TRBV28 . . CASSRMGAVSYEQYF TGTGCCAGCAGTAGGATGGGCGCAGTCTCCTACGAGCAGTACTTC
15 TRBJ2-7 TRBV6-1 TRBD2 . CASSATSGSPYEQYF TGTGCCAGCAGTGCGACTAGCGGGAGCCCCTACGAGCAGTACTTC
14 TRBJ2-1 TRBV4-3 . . CASSQGSHGNEQFF TGCGCCAGCAGCCAAGGGTCGCACGGCAATGAGCAGTTCTTC
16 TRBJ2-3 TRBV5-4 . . CASSLAGGIAADTQYF TGTGCCAGCAGCTTGGCGGGCGGGATAGCAGCAGATACGCAGTATTTT
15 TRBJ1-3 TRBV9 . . CASSVDTGPGNTIYF TGTGCCAGCAGCGTAGATACAGGGCCTGGAAACACCATATATTTT
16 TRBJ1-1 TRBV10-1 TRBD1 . CASSPQSTGVRTEAFF TGCGCCAGCAGTCCTCAATCCACAGGGGTAAGGACTGAAGCTTTCTTT
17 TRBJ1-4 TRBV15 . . CATSRFGGAGDNEKLFF TGTGCCACCAGCAGGTTTGGAGGGGCGGGCGATAATGAAAAACTGTTTTTT
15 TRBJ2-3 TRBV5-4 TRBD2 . CASSSRGVSTDTQYF TGTGCCAGCAGCTCCCGGGGGGTCAGCACAGATACGCAGTATTTT
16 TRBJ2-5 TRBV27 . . CASSGSRTLYQETQYF TGTGCCAGCAGTGGGTCCCGGACTCTGTACCAAGAGACCCAGTACTTC
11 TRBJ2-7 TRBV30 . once CAWTGTYEQYF TGTGCCTGGACGGGTACCTACGAGCAGTACTTC
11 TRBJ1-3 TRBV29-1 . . CSLLSGNTIYF TGCAGCCTCTTATCGGGAAACACCATATATTTT
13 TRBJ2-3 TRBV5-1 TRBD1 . CASSPPTGDTQYF TGCGCCAGCAGCCCTCCGACAGGGGATACGCAGTATTTT
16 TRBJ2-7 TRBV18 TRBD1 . CASSLRTGGEDYEQYF TGTGCCAGCTCACTTCGGACAGGGGGCGAGGATTACGAGCAGTACTTC
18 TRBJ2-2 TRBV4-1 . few CASSQEGAPTRLTGELFF TGCGCCAGCAGCCAAGAGGGGGCACCCACCCGTCTCACCGGGGAGCTGTTTTTT
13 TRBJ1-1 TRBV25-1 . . CASSDPDSTEAFF TGTGCCAGCAGTGACCCGGACAGCACTGAAGCTTTCTTT
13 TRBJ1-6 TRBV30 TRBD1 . CAWGDRLNSPLHF TGTGCCTGGGGGGACAGATTAAATTCACCCCTCCACTTT
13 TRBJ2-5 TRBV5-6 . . CASSLYKGETQYF TGTGCCAGCAGCTTGTATAAGGGGGAGACCCAGTACTTC
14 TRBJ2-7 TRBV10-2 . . CASREAGYSYEQYF TGCGCCAGCAGGGAGGCGGGGTACTCCTACGAGCAGTACTTC